Listed below are T cell receptor beta chains from one sample, sequenced in a study of beta chain features in type 1 diabetes. The method was immunoSEQ multiplex PCR; TCRdb's version includes in-frame clones alone and lacks a portion of them. The table includes 250,000 to 350,000 clones, about 14% detected once. The specimen sequenced was central memory CD4+ T cells from blood. The receptors stem from a man aged 30 to 45 in good health. The conserved cysteine and the conserved F or W are not part of the CDR3 here. Each record gives: J gene, D gene, V gene, CDR3 protein. D genes are given only for firm matches.

>TRBJ2-5|TRBD1|TRBV5-6
ASRGAGGDGTQY
>TRBJ2-2|NA|TRBV5-4
ASSFVGELF
>TRBJ2-1|TRBD2|TRBV19
ASSTLAGGPALNEQF
>TRBJ2-7|TRBD2|TRBV7-9
ASSLVGGTSGGSRYEQY
>TRBJ1-1|NA|TRBV18
ASSLDKGAF
>TRBJ2-5|NA|TRBV27
ASSLQETQY
>TRBJ1-1|NA|TRBV11-3
ASSLGGVMNTEAF
>TRBJ1-4|NA|TRBV28
ASTRNEKLF
>TRBJ2-1|NA|TRBV5-4
ASSLEVGEQF
>TRBJ2-3|TRBD1|TRBV4-2
ASSQDLRQGRNTQY
>TRBJ2-2|TRBD1|TRBV5-4
ASSSQTGWRTGELF
>TRBJ2-1|NA|TRBV11-2
ASSLGIAKIYNEQF
>TRBJ1-5|TRBD1|TRBV5-1
ASSRTGDQPQH
>TRBJ1-1|NA|TRBV7-3
ASSLGNMNTEAF
>TRBJ1-1|NA|TRBV25-1
ASSEKGGREAF
>TRBJ2-1|TRBD2|TRBV4-3
ASSPIAGGDNEQF
>TRBJ1-2|TRBD1|TRBV25-1
ASRGTGGGYT
>TRBJ2-7|TRBD1|TRBV7-7
ASSTHRGEQY
>TRBJ2-3|TRBD2|TRBV7-9
ASSLTSGATDTQY
>TRBJ2-1|TRBD1|TRBV29-1
SVEQGQKVANGQF
>TRBJ2-3|NA|TRBV11-2
ASRPIRGYTDTQY
>TRBJ1-2|NA|TRBV5-6
ASSGGPLKGYGYT
>TRBJ1-4|NA|TRBV5-1
ASSLDKPNEKLF
>TRBJ2-7|NA|TRBV4-3
ASSQEPAPASYEQY
>TRBJ1-2|NA|TRBV5-1
ASSPDPKTGLNGYT
>TRBJ2-3|TRBD2|TRBV5-5
ASSTGGLAGTDTQY
>TRBJ1-4|NA|TRBV6-5
ASSARGRGEKLF
>TRBJ1-2|TRBD1|TRBV7-2
ASSPGQGAFGYT
>TRBJ2-3|TRBD1|TRBV5-5
ASVQGGQGTDTQY
>TRBJ1-2|NA|TRBV5-1
ASSLGVQHYGYT
>TRBJ2-5|TRBD2|TRBV6-1
ASSPSGQETQY
>TRBJ1-2|NA|TRBV6-5
ASSDGGGYT
>TRBJ1-4|TRBD1|TRBV6-5
ASRTGEGKLF
>TRBJ2-5|NA|TRBV5-8
ASSSPRQETQY
>TRBJ2-5|NA|TRBV11-3
ASSLDPQGATQY
>NA|NA|TRBV6-5
ASTPLMGSYEQY
>TRBJ2-2|TRBD2|TRBV7-2
ASMPGTSGLTGELF
>TRBJ1-2|NA|TRBV6-5
ASSYSRGVNGYT
>TRBJ2-5|NA|TRBV7-3
ASSSREWGIGETQY
>TRBJ2-3|TRBD2|TRBV5-5
ASSFTSGYTDTQY
>TRBJ2-1|TRBD2|TRBV15
ATSRGLLAGGYNEQF
>TRBJ2-3|TRBD2|TRBV6-1
ASTTGGTDTQY
>TRBJ1-6|NA|TRBV10-3
AIRPGAGSSPLH
>TRBJ1-3|NA|TRBV5-1
ASSLLGQGDSGNTIY
>TRBJ2-4|TRBD1|TRBV5-4
ASSLPGQGNIQY
>TRBJ2-5|TRBD1|TRBV7-2
ASTKTGGEVLWGETQY
>TRBJ1-2|TRBD1|TRBV19
ATKGTGIWGREYGYT
>TRBJ1-1|NA|TRBV27
ASSRQANTEAF
>TRBJ1-4|NA|TRBV16
ASSETRVDEKLF
>TRBJ2-1|NA|TRBV4-3
ASSQEKTLPINEQF
>TRBJ2-5|TRBD2|TRBV5-6
ASSALVHRSGLVWETQY